The 11 T cell receptor beta chains listed next were all sequenced from one sample in a study of T-cell reconstitution after alpha-beta-depleted transplantation in children. For TCRbeta, the library was prepared with unique molecular identifiers. Via MiXCR, TCRdb re-called the PCR reads, giving one row per CDR3 protein. Of about 600,000 distinct CDR3 sequences in the sample, over 9.5% were seen once. Sequencing was performed on PBMCs from the stem cell graft donor, taken from the stem cell graft. Receptors were obtained from a human donor who donated a stem cell graft to a child with acute myeloid leukemia.

This clonotype showed up just a few times. The chain combines TRBV20-1 with TRBJ2-3, with 8 positions matching TRBD1. This CDR3 spans 16 amino acids. The V gene end was trimmed by 5 bases and the J gene end by 1 base; junction bases not matched to a gene: 11. Germline assignment: CDR1 DFQATT and CDR2 SNEGSKA (reference sequence). The CDR3 reads CSASRQGNFGTDTQYF. In DNA, the CDR3 is TGCAGTGCTTCCCGACAGGGGAATTTTGGCACAGATACGCAGTATTTT.

The chain recombines TRBV19 with TRBJ1-2; D is uncertain. The CDR3 covers 15 residues. CDR1 is LNHDA and CDR2 is SQIVND in the germline V gene (reference sequence). The ends were cut back, 1 base at V and 4 bases at J, with 13 bases in the middle. The CDR3 DNA sequence: TGTGCCAGTAGTATAGTTGGAGGGCCCGTCTATGGCTACACCTTC. As protein: CASSIVGGPVYGYTF.

Written as DNA, the CDR3 is TGTGCCAGCAGGAAAGACAGGACCAGCACAGATACGCAGTATTTT. Translating it yields CASRKDRTSTDTQYF. The genes are TRBV6-2 or TRBV6-3 and TRBJ2-3, with D maybe TRBD1 (6 bases). The germline gives CDR1 MNHEY, CDR2 SVGEGT. The CDR3 totals 15 residues. Between the trimmed V and J ends, which lost 6 bases and 0 bases, there was a span of 13 bases.

In this sample, this clonotype turned up many times. The chain recombines TRBV5-1 with TRBJ1-1, with a weak D call TRBD1 (6 bases). There are 15 residues in the CDR3. Germline loops: CDR1 SGHRS, CDR2 YFSETQ. Between the trimmed V and J ends, which lost 4 bases and 1 base, there was a span of 14 bases. The CDR3 coding sequence is TGCGCCAGCAGCCGGCGACAGGTCTCGAACACTGAAGCTTTCTTT. Protein product: CASSRRQVSNTEAFF.

This clonotype turned up a few times. The rearrangement uses TRBV20-1 and TRBJ2-3; no clear D gene. The CDR3 runs to 15 residues. Germline V gene sequence: CDR1 DFQATT, CDR2 SNEGSKA (reference sequence). V lost 6 bases, J lost 0 bases, and 16 bases lay in between. As DNA, the CDR3 is TGCAGTGCCCGAAAGGTCCGTTTTAGCACAGATACGCAGTATTTT. This sequence encodes CSARKVRFSTDTQYF.

This clonotype was recorded many times. The CDR3 sequence is CASSKVGGTSGRRGYNEQFF. The CDR3, as DNA: TGTGCCAGCAGCAAAGTCGGGGGGACTAGCGGGAGGAGGGGTTACAATGAGCAGTTCTTC. This chain connects TRBV21-1 to TRBJ2-1; TRBD2 is taken as the D call from the table, unchecked against the DNA. TRBV21-1 is a recognized pseudogene. The CDR3 totals 20 residues.

The rearrangement links TRBV5-1 to TRBJ2-1; D perhaps matches TRBD2 (6 bases). The ends were cut back, 0 bases at V and 14 bases at J, with 15 bases in the middle. The length of the CDR3 is 13 residues. Germline values: CDR1 SGHRS, CDR2 YFSETQ. The CDR3 loop is CASSLDVSGYKFF. The CDR3 bases are TGCGCCAGCAGCTTGGACGTTAGCGGTTACAAGTTCTTC.

In DNA form, the CDR3 reads TGTGCCATCAGTGGAGAGTTCGCGAAAGAGCAGTACTTC. Translating gives CAISGEFAKEQYF. The chain has TRBV10-3 and TRBJ2-7, with D uncertain. CDR3 length equals 13 residues. Germline CDR1 and CDR2: ENHRY and SYGVKD. Deletions cut 4 bases from V and 7 bases from J, with 14 bases between.

V is TRBV5-1 and J is TRBJ2-1, with D perhaps TRBD1 (6 bases). This CDR3 has 16 residues. Trimming left V 4 bases short and J 6 bases short, with 20 bases between. CDR1 and CDR2 from the germline V gene are SGHRS and YFSETQ. CDR3 amino acids: CASSPPGARAFNEQFF. The CDR3 DNA reads as TGCGCCAGCAGCCCGCCAGGGGCCCGTGCTTTCAATGAGCAGTTCTTC.

This clonotype has a handful of counts. This sequence joins TRBV6-5 and TRBJ1-1, with no clear D. V lost 2 bases, J lost 2 bases, and 6 bases lay in between. The CDR3 is 13 amino acids. Per germline, CDR1 MNHEY and CDR2 SVGAGI. CDR3 sequence reads: CASSYNRNTEAFF. Here the CDR3 DNA reads TGTGCCAGCAGTTACAACAGAAACACTGAAGCTTTCTTT.

J is TRBJ2-2 and V is TRBV7-9; D possibly uses TRBD1 or TRBD2 (5 bases each). Germline V gives CDR1 SEHNR, CDR2 FQNEAQ (reference sequence). Deletions cut 5 bases from V and 6 bases from J, with 16 bases between. The CDR3 has 15 residues. The CDR3 is CASSIRDRSPGELFF. The CDR3 DNA reads TGTGCCAGCAGCATACGGGACCGCTCCCCCGGGGAGCTGTTTTTT. Together with reference TRBV7-9 and TRBJ2-2, the CDR3 gives the full variable domain: DTGVSQNPRHKITKRGQNVTFRCDPISEHNRLYWYRQTLGQGPEFLTYFQNEAQLEKSRLLSDRFSAERPKGSFSTLEIQRTEQGDSAMYLCASSIRDRSPGELFFGEGSRLTVL.